The sequence of this T cell receptor (beta chain) was determined in a study of beta chain features in type 1 diabetes. Study-level results: Patients with Type 1 diabetes showed moderately but significantly shorter TCRB CDR3s in all four CD4+ subsets. Fewer junction insertions and more nucleotide deletions appeared in type 1 diabetes patients. The naive, central memory and Treg TCRB repertoires looked more alike in patients than they did in healthy donors. PCR, the amplification step, might favor shorter templates, equally in patients and controls.

Sorting produced populations that all topped 95% purity. The sample holds a few counts of this clone. Antigen specificity is unknown. The junction differs from germline at one of its ends, possibly a read error. The sequenced template was cDNA made from the entire isolated RNA. Repertoires were generated with immunoSEQ multiplex PCR, while TCRdb's copy carries only in-frame clones and drops some. The data show more than 250,000 clones, with roughly 15% seen just once and 0.015% to 0.019% held by the top ten. CDR3 length: 13 residues. CDR1 is LGHNA and CDR2 is YNFKEQ in the germline V gene. The sequence was obtained from a man aged 18 to 30 with type 1 diabetes. Sequenced sample: naive CD4+ T cells from blood. The V and J genes are TRBV4-2 and TRBJ2-7; 8 nucleotides line up with TRBD2. CDR3 DNA sequence: TGTGCCAGCAGCCATACTCCTAGCGGGTTATTCTCCTTC. Amino acid sequence: CASSHTPSGLFSF.